The 6 T cell receptor beta chains presented below share a single source sample, sequenced in a study of Graves' ophthalmopathy and Graves' hyperthyroidism. The TCR beta CDR3 regions underwent amplification from RNA transcripts. Scientists carried out first-round RT-PCR using HTBI primers and then a second-round multiplex PCR. TCRdb independently ran MiXCR on the multiplex PCR reads; one entry per CDR3 protein. There are more than 1,000,000 distinct CDR3 sequences in the sample; 35% to 40% occur only once, and approximately 10% lies in the top ten. The sequencing sample was made of peripheral blood or thyroid tissue (not recorded which). The source of these receptors is an adult man with Graves' hyperthyroidism.

In this sample, this clonotype turned up many times. The V gene is TRBV29-1, the J gene TRBJ2-5; 8 bases match TRBD1. This CDR3 region has 13 residues. Per germline, CDR1 SQVTM and CDR2 ANQGSEA. J was trimmed by 1 base and V by 4 bases; bases with no gene match: 2. The CDR3 DNA reads TGCAGCGTTGTGGGACAGGCCCAAGAGACCCAGTACTTC. It codes for CSVVGQAQETQYF.

This clonotype was recorded once. The chain couples TRBV19 to TRBJ1-1, with D uncertain. Germline CDR1 and CDR2: LNHDA and SQIVND (reference sequence). Trimming pared 6 bases from V and 3 bases from J, leaving 14 bases between. This CDR3 is built from 14 residues. DNA of the CDR3: TGTGCCAGTAGCCGGTATGGGGTTGACACTGAAGCTTTCTTT. Translated, it gives CASSRYGVDTEAFF.

The gene calls are TRBV7-7 and TRBJ2-2; 8 nucleotides agree with TRBD1. Germline lookup yields CDR1 SSHAT and CDR2 FNYEAQ (reference sequence). The CDR3 totals 15 residues. Trimming removed 5 bases from V and 6 bases from J; junction bases left unmatched: 8. This chain's CDR3 is CASSKTGGKAGELFF. For the CDR3, the DNA is TGTGCCAGCAGCAAAACAGGGGGGAAGGCCGGGGAGCTGTTTTTT.

Concerning this clonotype: A much larger clone sits a single nucleotide away, making a read error possible. The chain combines TRBV14 with TRBJ2-2, with TRBD1 identical over 8 bases. Losses at the gene ends were 6 bases for V and 0 bases for J; bases not matched to a gene: 3. The V gene's germline CDR1 is SGHDN and CDR2 FVKESK. The CDR3 is made up of 15 amino acids. Here the CDR3 DNA reads TGTGCCAGCAGAGCGGACAGGGCGAACACCGGGGAGCTGTTTTTT. This translates into CASRADRANTGELFF.

The rearrangement links TRBV20-1 to TRBJ1-5; the D gene is possibly TRBD1 (6 bases). CDR1 and CDR2 from the germline V gene are DFQATT and SNEGSKA (reference sequence). The length of the CDR3 is 16 residues. The ends were cut back, 0 bases at V and 9 bases at J, with 21 bases in the middle. The CDR3 DNA reads as TGCAGTGCTAGAGATGATAGACAGGTAGCCCGGTGGCCCCAGCATTTT. The encoded protein is CSARDDRQVARWPQHF.

This clonotype showed up just a few times. For the CDR3, the DNA is TGTGCCAGCAGCTATCCGGAGCAGGTGAACACCGGGGAGCTGTTTTTT. This codes for CASSYPEQVNTGELFF. The chain couples TRBV12-3 or TRBV12-4 to TRBJ2-2; no firm D call. Trimming pared 6 bases from V and 1 base from J, leaving 15 bases between. This CDR3 spans 16 amino acids.